The rows below give T cell receptor beta chains drawn from one sample of a study of CD8+CD57+ T cells in acquired aplastic anemia. TCRdb re-called the reads through MiXCR, storing one row per CDR3 protein. The sample contains hundreds of thousands of distinct CDR3 sequences, approximately 32% of which appear only once. Sequenced material: sorted CD4+, CD8+, or CD8+CD57+ T cells (not recorded which) from PBMCs. These receptors all come from a human donor with aplastic anemia. Both conserved end residues are part of each CDR3. A D gene is named only where the DNA matches it firmly. Rows may omit the clone size; those that give it use once, few, many or a size class.

NA,TRBV6-5,once,TRBJ1-5,CASSYPVGSVGNQPQHF,TGTGCCAGCAGTTATCCCGTGGGTTCGGTAGGCAATCAGCCCCAGCATTTT
TRBD1,TRBV10-2,many,TRBJ1-2,CASSESTGGYFRYTF,TGCGCCAGCAGTGAGTCGACAGGGGGCTATTTTCGCTACACCTTC
NA,TRBV6-1,few,TRBJ2-7,CASTRIGTSYEQYF,TGTGCCAGCACTAGGATCGGCACCTCCTACGAGCAGTACTTC
NA,TRBV3-1,NA,TRBJ2-7,CASSQVPGATYEQYF,TGTGCCAGCAGCCAAGTACCAGGAGCTACCTACGAGCAGTACTTC
NA,TRBV10-3,once,TRBJ2-3,CAISESKGGQYNEQYF,TGTGCCATCAGTGAGTCGAAAGGTGGACAGTACAATGAGCAGTATTTT
NA,TRBV12-3/TRBV12-4,NA,TRBJ1-6,CASSLPPNSPLHF,TGTGCCAGCAGTTTACCTCCTAATTCACCCCTCCACTTT
NA,TRBV20-1,NA,TRBJ2-1,CSARVAGAKSSYNEQFF,TGCAGTGCTAGAGTTGCGGGGGCCAAAAGCTCCTACAATGAGCAGTTCTTC
NA,TRBV7-2,NA,TRBJ1-5,CASVAGGQPQHF,TGTGCCAGCGTAGCGGGAGGACAGCCCCAGCATTTT
TRBD1,TRBV11-2,NA,TRBJ1-2,CASSFSTGQPADHANYGYTF,TGTGCCAGCAGCTTTAGTACGGGACAGCCAGCAGATCATGCTAACTATGGCTACACCTTC
TRBD1,TRBV9,NA,TRBJ1-1,CASSVEGQGVRTEAFF,TGTGCCAGCAGCGTAGAGGGACAGGGAGTAAGGACTGAAGCTTTCTTT
TRBD2,TRBV7-2,NA,TRBJ2-5,CASSFQGTSGMETQYF,TGTGCCAGCAGCTTCCAGGGGACTAGCGGGATGGAGACCCAGTACTTC
TRBD2,TRBV20-1,NA,TRBJ2-1,CSVSGTTYNEQFF,TGCAGTGTATCCGGGACTACTTACAATGAGCAGTTCTTC
TRBD2,TRBV20-1,many,TRBJ2-7,CSAARTTSGKTEQYF,TGCAGTGCTGCTCGCACGACTAGCGGAAAGACCGAGCAGTACTTC
TRBD1,TRBV20-1,NA,TRBJ1-2,CSARSGTGVSGYTF,TGCAGTGCTAGATCCGGGACAGGGGTTAGTGGCTACACCTTC
TRBD1,TRBV18,NA,TRBJ1-3,CARTDRQGSGGNTIYF,TGTGCCAGGACTGATCGACAGGGTTCGGGCGGAAACACCATATATTTT
NA,TRBV6-4,few,TRBJ1-5,CASSVVQGLNQPQHF,TGTGCCAGCAGTGTCGTCCAGGGCCTCAATCAGCCCCAGCATTTT
NA,TRBV10-3,once,TRBJ1-1,CAISGDPGTEAFF,TGTGCCATCAGTGGGGACCCAGGGACTGAAGCTTTCTTT
NA,TRBV5-1,NA,TRBJ1-1,CASSLKGLTTEAFF,TGCGCCAGCAGCTTGAAGGGTCTGACCACTGAAGCTTTCTTT
TRBD2,TRBV19,few,TRBJ2-3,CASSLAAGGSWPDTQYF,TGTGCCAGTAGTTTAGCAGCGGGGGGCAGTTGGCCCGATACGCAGTATTTT
NA,TRBV6-1,NA,TRBJ1-3,CASPGSGNTIYF,TGTGCCAGTCCGGGCTCTGGAAACACCATATATTTT
NA,TRBV29-1,NA,TRBJ2-3,CSAWQSEDTQYF,TGCAGCGCCTGGCAAAGTGAAGATACGCAGTATTTT
NA,TRBV29-1,few,TRBJ2-1,CSTGAGSYNEQFF,TGCAGCACTGGGGCTGGTTCCTACAATGAGCAGTTCTTC
NA,TRBV11-2,NA,TRBJ2-7,CASSRVGSHEQYF,TGTGCCAGCAGCCGGGTGGGTTCCCACGAGCAGTACTTC
TRBD2,TRBV15,NA,TRBJ2-3,CATSRASGVTDTQYF,TGTGCCACCAGCAGAGCTAGCGGGGTGACAGATACGCAGTATTTT
NA,TRBV2,NA,TRBJ2-2,CASSYAANTGELFF,TGTGCCAGCAGTTACGCCGCGAACACCGGGGAGCTGTTTTTT
NA,TRBV2,NA,TRBJ2-5,CVSSGPRGETQYF,TGTGTCAGCAGCGGACCACGGGGAGAGACCCAGTACTTC
TRBD2,TRBV20-1,few,TRBJ2-5,CSAQGLAGETQYF,TGCAGTGCCCAGGGACTAGCGGGTGAGACCCAGTACTTC
NA,TRBV10-3,NA,TRBJ2-1,CASAGLVGGPSNEQFF,TGTGCCAGCGCCGGTTTGGTCGGGGGCCCCTCCAATGAGCAGTTCTTC
NA,TRBV20-1,many,TRBJ1-6,CSARDSYNSPLHF,TGCAGTGCTAGGGACAGTTATAATTCACCCCTCCACTTT